The T cell receptor (beta chain) under discussion was sequenced for a study of control samples from healthy donors and cancer patients. TCRdb's copy holds only in-frame clones and misses some; the assay was immunoSEQ multiplex PCR. The sample gives around 100,000 clones, about 89% of which show up once; 19% is in the top ten. Germline CDR1 and CDR2: DFQATT and SNEGSKA (reference sequence). Between the trimmed V and J ends, which lost 5 bases and 8 bases, there was a span of 10 bases. The CDR3 extends over 11 amino acids. The rearrangement joins TRBV20-1 to TRBJ2-1; D is perhaps TRBD2 (5 bases). The sequence was collected from a man aged 60 to 69 with lung cancer. The specimen sequenced was PBMCs. CDR3 amino acids: CSAYGVDEQFF. For the CDR3, the DNA is TGCAGTGCTTACGGGGTGGATGAGCAGTTCTTC.